Reported below is one TCR beta chain. What it binds is unknown. This entry comes from a study of CXCR3-negative and CXCR3-positive naive CD8 T cells. Findings and limits, study-wide: CXCR3-positive naive cells carried more hydrophobic TRB CDR3s than CXCR3-negative naive cells did. The majority of assays used fresh PBMCs, and CXCR3 expression partially decreased after cryopreservation.

Germline CDR1 and CDR2: SEHNR and FQNEAQ (reference sequence). This CDR3 has 14 residues. UMI labels and 5' RACE were used to prepare the TRB cDNA libraries. With the 5' RACE reads reprocessed, TCRdb shows one record per CDR3 protein and no DNA. In all, the sample yields about 70,000 distinct CDR3 sequences. The TCR was taken from a human donor in good health. Some clones in this sample may be carry-over from other donors' samples. V usage is TRBV7-9 and J usage is TRBJ2-1; TCRdb indicates TRBD1, and absent DNA this call remains unverified. The sequenced sample consisted of naive CXCR3+ CD8+ T cells from blood. Subset specified: CD45RO-CCR7+CD27+CD95- naive CD8+ T cells expressing CXCR3 (TNR3+). The CDR3 protein is CASSPRDRDDEQFF.